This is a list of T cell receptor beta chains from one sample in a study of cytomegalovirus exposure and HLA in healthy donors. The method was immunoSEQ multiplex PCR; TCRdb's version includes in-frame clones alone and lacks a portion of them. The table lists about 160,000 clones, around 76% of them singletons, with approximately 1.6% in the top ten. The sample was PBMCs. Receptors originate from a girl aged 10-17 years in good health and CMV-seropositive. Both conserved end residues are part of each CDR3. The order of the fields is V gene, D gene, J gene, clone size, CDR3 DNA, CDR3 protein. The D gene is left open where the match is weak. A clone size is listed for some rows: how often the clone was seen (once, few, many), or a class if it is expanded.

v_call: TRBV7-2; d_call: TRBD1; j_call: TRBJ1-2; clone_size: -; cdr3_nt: TGTGCCAGCAGGGAAAGGCCGGGACAGGGTAACTATGGCTACACCTTC; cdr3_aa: CASRERPGQGNYGYTF
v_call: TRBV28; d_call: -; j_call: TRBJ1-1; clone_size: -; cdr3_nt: TGTGCCAGCACACTCCAAGAAGGCGGTGAAGCTTTCTTT; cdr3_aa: CASTLQEGGEAFF
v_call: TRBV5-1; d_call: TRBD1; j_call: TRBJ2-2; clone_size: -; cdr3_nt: TGCGCCAGCAGCCTCGGACAGGGAGTGGACGGGGAGCTGTTTTTT; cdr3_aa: CASSLGQGVDGELFF
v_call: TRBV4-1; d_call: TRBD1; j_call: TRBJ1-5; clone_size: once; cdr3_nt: TGCGCCAGCAGCTTATGGACAGGGGATCAGCCCCAGCATTTT; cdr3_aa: CASSLWTGDQPQHF
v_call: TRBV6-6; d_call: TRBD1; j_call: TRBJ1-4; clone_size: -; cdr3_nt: TGTGCCAGCAGTTACATTGGACAGGGCTATAATGAAAAACTGTTTTTT; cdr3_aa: CASSYIGQGYNEKLFF
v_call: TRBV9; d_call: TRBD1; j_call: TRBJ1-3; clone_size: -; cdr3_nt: TGTGCCAGCAGCGTCGCCGGGACAGGCTCTGGAAACACCATATATTTT; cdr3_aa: CASSVAGTGSGNTIYF
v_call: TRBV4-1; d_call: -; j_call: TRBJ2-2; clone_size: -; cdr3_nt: TGCGCCAGCAGCCCCTACACCGGGGAGCTGTTTTTT; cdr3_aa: CASSPYTGELFF
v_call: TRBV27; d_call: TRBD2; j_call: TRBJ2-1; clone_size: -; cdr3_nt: TGTGCCAGCAAAGGACTAGCGGGATCGTACAATGAGCAGTTCTTC; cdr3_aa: CASKGLAGSYNEQFF
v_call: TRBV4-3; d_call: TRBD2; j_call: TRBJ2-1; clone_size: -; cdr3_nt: TGCGCCAGCAGCCTTGGGGATTTGGGACTAGCGGGGGGACCATACAATGAGCAGTTCTTC; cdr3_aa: CASSLGDLGLAGGPYNEQFF
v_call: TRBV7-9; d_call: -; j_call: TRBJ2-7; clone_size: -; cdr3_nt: TGTGCCAGCAGCTTAGGTAGTACCTACGAGCAGTACTTC; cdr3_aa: CASSLGSTYEQYF
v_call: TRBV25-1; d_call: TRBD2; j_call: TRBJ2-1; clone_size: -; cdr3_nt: TGTGCCAGCGCCCCGAAGCCCGGGAGGGGAGCCTACAATGAGCAGTTCTTC; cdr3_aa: CASAPKPGRGAYNEQFF
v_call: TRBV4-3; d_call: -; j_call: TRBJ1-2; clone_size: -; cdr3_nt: TGCGCCAGCAGCCAAGTGGCAGACATCTACACCTTC; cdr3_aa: CASSQVADIYTF
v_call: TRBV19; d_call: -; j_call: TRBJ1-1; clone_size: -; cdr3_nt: TGTGCCAGTAGTATCCCCAGGGTTACTGAAGCTTTCTTT; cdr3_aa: CASSIPRVTEAFF
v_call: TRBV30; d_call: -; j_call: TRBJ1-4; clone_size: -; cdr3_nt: TGTGCCGGGGATCGAGGGAATGAAAAACTGTTTTTT; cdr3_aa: CAGDRGNEKLFF
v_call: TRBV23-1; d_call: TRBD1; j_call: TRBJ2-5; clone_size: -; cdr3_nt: TGCGCCAGCAGTCCCATGCAGGGGACAGGGGGTGAAACTATAGAGACCCAGTACTTC; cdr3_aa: CASSPMQGTGGETIETQYF
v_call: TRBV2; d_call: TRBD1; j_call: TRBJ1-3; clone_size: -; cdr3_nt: TGTGCCAGCAGCCTCGCCCGGGACAGCGGTGGAAACACCATATATTTT; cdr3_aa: CASSLARDSGGNTIYF
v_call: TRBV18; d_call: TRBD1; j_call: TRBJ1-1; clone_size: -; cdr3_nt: TGTGCCAGCTCACCATACAGGGGTGAATACACTGAAGCTTTCTTT; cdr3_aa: CASSPYRGEYTEAFF
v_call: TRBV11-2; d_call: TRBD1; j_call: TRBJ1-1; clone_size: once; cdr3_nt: TGTGCCAGCAGCTTTCAGGGGGCGCAGACTGAAGCTTTCTTT; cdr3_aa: CASSFQGAQTEAFF
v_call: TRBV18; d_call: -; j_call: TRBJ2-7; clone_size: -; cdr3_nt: TGTGCCAGCTCACCTGACAGGCCCCCTCGCAACGAGCAGTACTTC; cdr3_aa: CASSPDRPPRNEQYF
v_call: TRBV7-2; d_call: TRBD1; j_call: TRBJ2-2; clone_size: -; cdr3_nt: TGTGCCAGCCGACCGTCCGGGACAGGGGACACCGGGGAGCTGTTTTTT; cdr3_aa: CASRPSGTGDTGELFF
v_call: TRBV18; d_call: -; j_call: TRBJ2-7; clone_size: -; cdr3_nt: TGTGCCAGCTCATCCCCGTTACTGAGGGGGATCTCCTACGAGCAGTACTTC; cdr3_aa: CASSSPLLRGISYEQYF
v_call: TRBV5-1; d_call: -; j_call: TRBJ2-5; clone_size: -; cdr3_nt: TGCGCCAGCAGCTTGGCTGGAGGAGGAGAGACCCAGTACTTC; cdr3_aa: CASSLAGGGETQYF
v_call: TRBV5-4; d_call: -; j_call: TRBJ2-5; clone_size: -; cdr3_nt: TGTGCCAGCAGCTTGGCCCGGCAGGCTCAAGAGACCCAGTACTTC; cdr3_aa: CASSLARQAQETQYF
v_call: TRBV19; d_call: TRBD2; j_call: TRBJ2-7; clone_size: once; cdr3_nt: TGTGCCAGTAGTACTAGCGGGACCTTCTACGAGCAGTACTTC; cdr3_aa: CASSTSGTFYEQYF
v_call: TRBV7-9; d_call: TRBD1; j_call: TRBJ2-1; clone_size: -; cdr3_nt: TGTGCCAGCAGCCACAGGGGCGATGAGCAGTTCTTC; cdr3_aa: CASSHRGDEQFF
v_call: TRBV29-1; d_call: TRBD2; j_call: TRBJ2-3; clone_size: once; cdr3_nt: TGCAGCGTTGGACTTGGGGGAGGGAAAGGCACAGATACGCAGTATTTT; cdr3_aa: CSVGLGGGKGTDTQYF
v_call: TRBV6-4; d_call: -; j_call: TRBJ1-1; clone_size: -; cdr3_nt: TGTGCCAGCAGCCAATCAATTGCGGGGGCCGCTGAAGCTTTCTTT; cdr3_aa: CASSQSIAGAAEAFF
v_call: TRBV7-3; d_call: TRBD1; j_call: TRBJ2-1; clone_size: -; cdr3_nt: TGTGCCAGCAGCTTAAATGACAGGGGGCTCAGTAGGCAGTTCTTC; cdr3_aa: CASSLNDRGLSRQFF
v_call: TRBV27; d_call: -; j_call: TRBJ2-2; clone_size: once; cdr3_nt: TGTGCCAGCAGTCTAACCGGTGGGGGCGGAGTGGTCACCGGGGAGCTGTTTTTT; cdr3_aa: CASSLTGGGGVVTGELFF
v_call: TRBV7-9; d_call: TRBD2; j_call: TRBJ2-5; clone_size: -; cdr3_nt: TGTGCCAGCTCCGTCCGGGAGGCCGAGACCCAGTACTTC; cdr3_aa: CASSVREAETQYF
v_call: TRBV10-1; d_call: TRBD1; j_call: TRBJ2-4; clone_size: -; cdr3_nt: TGCGCCAGCAGTGATTGGGACAGAAAAAACATTCAGTACTTC; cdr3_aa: CASSDWDRKNIQYF
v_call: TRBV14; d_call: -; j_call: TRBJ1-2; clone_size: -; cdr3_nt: TGTGCCAGCAGCCAAGAAAGATCACGGGAAGGGTACACCTTC; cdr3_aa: CASSQERSREGYTF
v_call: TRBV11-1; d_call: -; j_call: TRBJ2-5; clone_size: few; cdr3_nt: TGTGCCAGCAGCTATGGGACATCCACCGGGAATGAAGAGACCCAGTACTTC; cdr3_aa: CASSYGTSTGNEETQYF
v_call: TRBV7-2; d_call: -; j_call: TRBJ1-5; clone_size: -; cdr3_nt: TGTGCCAGCAGCCCGGGTCTGCATCAGCCCCAGCATTTT; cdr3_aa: CASSPGLHQPQHF
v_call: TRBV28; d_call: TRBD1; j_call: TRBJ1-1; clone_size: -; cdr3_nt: TGTGCCAGCAACGGACAGGCGTACACTGAAGCTTTCTTT; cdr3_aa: CASNGQAYTEAFF
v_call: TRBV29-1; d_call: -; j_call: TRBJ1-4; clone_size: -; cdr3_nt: TGCAGCGTGGCCCCCGACAGTTCAAACGAAAAACTGTTTTTT; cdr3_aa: CSVAPDSSNEKLFF
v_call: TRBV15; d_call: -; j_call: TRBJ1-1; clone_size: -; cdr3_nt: TGTGCCACCAGCAGAGTTCGGGGCACTGAAGCTTTCTTT; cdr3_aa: CATSRVRGTEAFF
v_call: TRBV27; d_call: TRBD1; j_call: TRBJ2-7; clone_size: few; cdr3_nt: TGTGCCAGCAGTTTGGGACAGGGATGGTACGAGCAGTACTTC; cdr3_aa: CASSLGQGWYEQYF
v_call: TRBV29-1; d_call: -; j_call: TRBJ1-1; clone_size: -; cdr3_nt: TGCAGCGTATCTGGGCAGGCGAACACTGAAGCTTTCTTT; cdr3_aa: CSVSGQANTEAFF
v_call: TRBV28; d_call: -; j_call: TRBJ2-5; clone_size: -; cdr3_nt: TGTGCCAGCAGGGTGCGGGAGACCCAGTACTTC; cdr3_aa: CASRVRETQYF
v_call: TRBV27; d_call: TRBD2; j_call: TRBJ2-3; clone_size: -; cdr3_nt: TGTGCCAGCAGTTCCCTCGGGGGGGGGACTAGCACAGATACGCAGTATTTT; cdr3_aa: CASSSLGGGTSTDTQYF
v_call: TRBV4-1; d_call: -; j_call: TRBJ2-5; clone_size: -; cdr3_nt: TGCGCCAGCAGCCAAGAATCCCCGGGAGAGACCCAGTACTTC; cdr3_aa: CASSQESPGETQYF
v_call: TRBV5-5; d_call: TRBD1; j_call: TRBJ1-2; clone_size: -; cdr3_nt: TGTGCCAGCAGCGAAGAGGACAGGTTCGGACCAAATGGCTACACCTTC; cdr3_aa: CASSEEDRFGPNGYTF
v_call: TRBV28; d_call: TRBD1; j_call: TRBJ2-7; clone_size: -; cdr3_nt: TGTGCCAGCAGTTCCGGACAGGGGGACCACGAGCAGTACTTC; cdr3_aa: CASSSGQGDHEQYF
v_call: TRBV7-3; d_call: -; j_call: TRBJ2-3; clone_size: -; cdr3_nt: TGTGCCAGCAGCAAATCAATAAACACCCCTACGCAGTATTTT; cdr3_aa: CASSKSINTPTQYF
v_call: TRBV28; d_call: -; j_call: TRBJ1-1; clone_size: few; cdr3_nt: TGTGCCAGCTCCCAGTGGCAGATTAACACTGAAGCTTTCTTT; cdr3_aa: CASSQWQINTEAFF